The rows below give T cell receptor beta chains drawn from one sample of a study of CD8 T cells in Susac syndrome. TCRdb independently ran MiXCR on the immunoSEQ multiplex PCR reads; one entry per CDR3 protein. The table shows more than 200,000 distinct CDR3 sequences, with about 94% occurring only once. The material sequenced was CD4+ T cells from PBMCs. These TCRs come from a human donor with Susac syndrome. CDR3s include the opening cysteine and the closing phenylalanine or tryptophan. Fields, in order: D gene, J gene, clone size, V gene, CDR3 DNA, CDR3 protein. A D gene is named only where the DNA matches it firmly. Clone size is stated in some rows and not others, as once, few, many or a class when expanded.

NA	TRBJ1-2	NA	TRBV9	TGTGCCAGCAGCGTAGCGGCAGGGAAGAGCTATGGCTACACCTTC	CASSVAAGKSYGYTF
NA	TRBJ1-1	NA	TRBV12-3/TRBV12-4	TGTGCCAGCAGTGCGGTAGGACTGAACACTGAAGCTTTCTTT	CASSAVGLNTEAFF
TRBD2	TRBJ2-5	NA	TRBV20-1	TGCAGTGCCGCCGACCCCCGGGGGACTAGCGGGGGGGCCACAGAGACCCAGTACTTC	CSAADPRGTSGGATETQYF
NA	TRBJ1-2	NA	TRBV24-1	TGTGCCACCTCATCGCACGGGGACCGACTTAACTATGGCTACACCTTC	CATSSHGDRLNYGYTF
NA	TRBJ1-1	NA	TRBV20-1	TGCAGTGCTAGAATTGGGGAAAGGTACACTGAAGCTTTCTTT	CSARIGERYTEAFF
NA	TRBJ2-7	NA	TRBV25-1	TGTGCCAGCAGTGAATATGGGACAAGCTACGAGCAGTACTTC	CASSEYGTSYEQYF
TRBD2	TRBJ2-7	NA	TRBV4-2	TGTGCCAGCAGCCAAAATTGGGGACTAGCGGGGGAACAATCTTCCTACGAGCAGTACTTC	CASSQNWGLAGEQSSYEQYF
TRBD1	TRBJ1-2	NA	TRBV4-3	TGCGCCAGCAGCCACAGGGGGCGCAACTATGGCTACACCTTC	CASSHRGRNYGYTF
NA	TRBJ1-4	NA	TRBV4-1	TGCGCCAGCAGCCAAGGGCGGCTTAATGAAAAACTGTTTTTT	CASSQGRLNEKLFF
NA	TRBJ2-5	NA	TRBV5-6	TGTGCCAGCAGCTTTCCGGCGGGGCCCCAAGAGACCCAGTACTTC	CASSFPAGPQETQYF
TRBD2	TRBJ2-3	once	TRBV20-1	TGCAGTGCTCGTTCACTAGCGGGGAACACAGATACGCAGTATTTT	CSARSLAGNTDTQYF
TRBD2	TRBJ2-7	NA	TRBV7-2	TGTGCCAGCAGCCAGGCGGCGGGGGAGTCCTACGAGCAGTACTTC	CASSQAAGESYEQYF
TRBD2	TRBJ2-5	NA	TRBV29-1	TGCAGCGTTCCCCTCGGGGGGGCTTTTTCAGAGACCCAGTACTTC	CSVPLGGAFSETQYF
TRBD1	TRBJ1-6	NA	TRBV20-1	TGCAGTGCTACGACAGGGTTGGGGTCACCCCTCCACTTT	CSATTGLGSPLHF
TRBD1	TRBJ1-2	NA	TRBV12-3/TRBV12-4	TGTGCCAGCAGTCCCGGACAGGGGGAGGCCGATGGCTACACCTTC	CASSPGQGEADGYTF